This is a list of T cell receptor beta chains from one sample in a study of response to subunit inactivated influenza vaccine. TCRdb reprocessed the RT-PCR reads via MiXCR and lists one record per CDR3 protein. Altogether about 780,000 distinct CDR3 sequences are present, about 18% being singletons, with the ten largest covering about 11%. The sequences come from PBMCs from blood, collected 4 to 6 days after vaccination. These receptors all come from a man aged 45-60 years who received an inactivated influenza vaccine. CDR3s include the opening cysteine and the closing phenylalanine or tryptophan. The order of the fields is J gene, V gene, D gene, clone size, CDR3 protein, CDR3 DNA. A D gene is named only where the DNA matches it firmly. Clone size is given for some rows only: seen once, a few or many times, or a class if the clone is expanded.

TRBJ2-7	TRBV5-8	.	.	CASSLFQGIIHEQYF	TGTGCCAGCAGCTTGTTTCAGGGCATAATCCACGAGCAGTACTTC
TRBJ2-1	TRBV5-1	TRBD1	.	CASSLEPYRGSYNEQFF	TGCGCCAGCAGCTTGGAGCCCTACAGGGGCTCCTACAATGAGCAGTTCTTC
TRBJ2-5	TRBV27	.	.	CASSFAGTSSETQYF	TGTGCCAGCAGTTTTGCCGGGACGTCGTCGGAGACCCAGTACTTC
TRBJ2-1	TRBV19	.	.	CASRSDDSSYNEQFF	TGTGCCAGTAGAAGTGATGACAGCTCCTACAATGAGCAGTTCTTC
TRBJ2-7	TRBV7-9	.	few	CASTLGTGTYEQYF	TGTGCCAGCACCCTAGGTACGGGTACCTACGAGCAGTACTTC
TRBJ2-3	TRBV6-1	TRBD2	many	CASSPWERGLTDTQYF	TGTGCCAGCAGCCCATGGGAGCGGGGGCTCACAGATACGCAGTATTTT
TRBJ1-3	TRBV29-1	.	.	CSVGDQKSTIYF	TGCAGCGTTGGGGACCAGAAGTCCACCATATATTTT
TRBJ2-5	TRBV12-3/TRBV12-4	.	.	CASSNRAGRQETQYF	TGTGCCAGCAGTAACAGAGCCGGACGACAAGAGACCCAGTACTTC
TRBJ2-3	TRBV2	TRBD1	.	CASRRDRSTDTQYF	TGTGCCAGCCGCCGGGACAGAAGCACAGATACGCAGTATTTT
TRBJ2-7	TRBV11-2	TRBD2	.	CASSLDVLAGAPHYEQYF	TGTGCCAGCAGCTTAGACGTACTAGCGGGGGCTCCACACTACGAGCAGTACTTC
TRBJ2-2	TRBV7-2	.	.	CASSLVEGAYTGELFF	TGTGCCAGCAGCTTAGTAGAAGGCGCGTACACCGGGGAGCTGTTTTTT
TRBJ2-7	TRBV7-2	.	few	CASSPPDYLSEQYF	TGTGCCAGCAGCCCCCCGGACTATCTCTCCGAGCAGTACTTC
TRBJ2-7	TRBV27	TRBD1	few	CASMANRGSSYEQYF	TGTGCCAGCATGGCCAACAGGGGCTCGAGCTACGAGCAGTACTTC
TRBJ2-1	TRBV20-1	.	.	CSASGPFAYNEQFF	TGCAGTGCTAGTGGACCGTTCGCCTACAATGAGCAGTTCTTC
TRBJ2-3	TRBV5-1	TRBD2	.	CASRAGLSSTDTQYF	TGCGCCAGTCGGGCGGGACTATCGAGCACAGATACGCAGTATTTT
TRBJ2-5	TRBV20-1	.	few	CSAEPMYQETQYF	TGCAGTGCAGAGCCCATGTACCAAGAGACCCAGTACTTC
TRBJ1-2	TRBV4-3	.	.	CASSQTVMGGYGYTF	TGCGCCAGCAGCCAAACGGTTATGGGCGGCTATGGCTACACCTTC
TRBJ2-7	TRBV11-2	.	many	CASSLDRGPRGMVPHEQYF	TGTGCCAGCAGCTTAGACCGGGGCCCACGCGGGATGGTTCCCCACGAGCAGTACTTC
TRBJ2-7	TRBV20-1	TRBD2	many	CSARLGLAHEQYF	TGCAGTGCTAGGCTCGGACTAGCCCACGAGCAGTACTTC
TRBJ2-5	TRBV6-2/TRBV6-3	.	.	CASSYTTKWEAGKETQYF	TGTGCCAGCAGTTACACGACGAAGTGGGAGGCCGGGAAAGAGACCCAGTACTTC
TRBJ2-2	TRBV20-1	.	.	CSAPVRNTGELFF	TGCAGTGCCCCCGTGAGGAACACCGGGGAGCTGTTTTTT
TRBJ2-7	TRBV7-2	.	few	CASSLGWRVREQYF	TGTGCCAGCAGCTTAGGTTGGCGGGTGAGGGAGCAGTACTTC
TRBJ1-2	TRBV5-1	.	few	CASTQSGSPGGYTF	TGCGCCAGCACCCAATCCGGGAGCCCTGGGGGCTACACCTTC